The sequence of this T cell receptor beta chain was determined in a study of blood T cell repertoires in COVID-19. Across the whole study: Nucleic acid was either cDNA or gDNA, and it came from T cells, B-cell-depleted T cells, or PBMCs.

The age range of participants was about 18 to 89 years, with residence in about two dozen US areas. Categorization into cohorts depended on clinical history that participants reported. All recovered Cohort 3 donors got two negative PCRs, got clearance, or saw symptom resolution. This table comes from immunoSEQ multiplex PCR, and its TCRdb copy is limited to in-frame clones, with some not included. This sample has 250,000 to 300,000 clones, with around 85% found just once. Germline V gene sequence: CDR1 SGHDT, CDR2 YYEEEE. With 1 base removed from V and 7 bases from J, the gap between germline ends came to 11 bases. The length of the CDR3 is 14 residues.

This clonotype originated in a woman in her fifties or sixties who had recovered from COVID-19. Sequenced material: PBMCs or T cells enriched from blood (not recorded which). The rearrangement links TRBV5-6 to TRBJ2-2, with a tentative D call TRBD2 (6 bases). CDR3 in amino acids: CASSLRGMVGELFF. The CDR3 DNA follows: TGTGCCAGCAGCTTGCGCGGGATGGTCGGGGAGCTGTTTTTT.